A selection of T cell receptor beta chains follows, all from one sample in a study of post-analysis software for immune sequencing data. MiXCR, applied by TCRdb to the PCR reads, yields one record per CDR3 protein. The profile shows approximately 770,000 distinct CDR3 sequences, around 45% of them singletons. The sample consisted of blood. These receptors were collected from a girl under 18 with multiple sclerosis. The CDR3 runs from the conserved cysteine through the conserved F or W. The order of the fields is V gene, clone size, J gene, D gene, CDR3 protein, CDR3 DNA. The D gene is left open where the match is weak. The size entry is marked missing in some rows and otherwise reads once, few, many or a size class.

>TRBV3-1|-|TRBJ1-1|TRBD1
CASSWGQGHTEAFF
TGTGCCAGCAGCTGGGGACAGGGCCACACTGAAGCTTTCTTT
>TRBV5-6|-|TRBJ1-4|-
CASSPSGRPNEKLFF
TGTGCCAGCAGCCCCTCAGGGCGCCCCAATGAAAAACTGTTTTTT
>TRBV28|-|TRBJ2-1|TRBD2
CASSLSLAGVNEQFF
TGTGCCAGCAGTTTATCACTAGCGGGAGTGAATGAGCAGTTCTTC
>TRBV15|-|TRBJ2-1|TRBD1
CATSRDLQGSNEQFF
TGTGCCACCAGCAGAGATCTACAGGGGAGCAATGAGCAGTTCTTC
>TRBV6-6|once|TRBJ1-1|-
CASSYSTGGPNTEAFF
TGTGCCAGCAGTTACTCGACGGGGGGCCCGAACACTGAAGCTTTCTTT
>TRBV27|-|TRBJ2-1|-
CASSPIAASSYNEQFF
TGTGCCAGCAGTCCGATAGCGGCTAGCTCCTACAATGAGCAGTTCTTC
>TRBV20-1|few|TRBJ2-7|-
CSALRSGGSYEQYF
TGCAGTGCACTCCGGAGCGGAGGCTCCTACGAGCAGTACTTC
>TRBV2|-|TRBJ2-2|-
CASTGTASGELFF
TGTGCCAGCACTGGGACTGCATCCGGGGAGCTGTTTTTT
>TRBV10-2|few|TRBJ2-7|TRBD2
CASRAWREGRYEQYF
TGCGCCAGCAGGGCGTGGCGGGAGGGCCGTTACGAGCAGTACTTC
>TRBV28|few|TRBJ2-1|TRBD2
CASDPRTSKNNEQFF
TGTGCCAGCGACCCCCGGACTAGCAAAAACAATGAGCAGTTCTTC
>TRBV27|few|TRBJ2-3|TRBD2
CAGSSGLAGGQYF
TGTGCCGGCAGCTCGGGACTAGCGGGAGGGCAGTATTTT
>TRBV15|-|TRBJ1-1|-
CATSRDVEAFF
TGTGCCACCAGCAGAGATGTCGAAGCTTTCTTT
>TRBV4-2|-|TRBJ1-2|-
CASRGYRDRDYGYTF
TGTGCCAGCAGGGGGTACCGGGACCGAGACTATGGCTACACCTTC
>TRBV5-1|few|TRBJ2-1|-
CASRLGLNEQFF
TGCGCCAGCAGACTGGGGCTGAATGAGCAGTTCTTC
>TRBV5-1|few|TRBJ2-7|-
CASSREREQYF
TGCGCCAGCAGTCGGGAACGCGAGCAGTACTTC
>TRBV11-2|few|TRBJ2-7|TRBD2
CASSLELAGDRYEQYF
TGTGCCAGCAGCTTAGAACTAGCGGGAGATCGATACGAGCAGTACTTC
>TRBV7-2|few|TRBJ1-5|TRBD1
CASSANRGINQPQHF
TGTGCCAGCAGCGCCAACAGGGGAATCAATCAGCCCCAGCATTTT
>TRBV5-5|-|TRBJ2-7|-
CASRESWALEQYF
TGTGCCAGCAGAGAATCGTGGGCGCTTGAGCAGTACTTC
>TRBV29-1|-|TRBJ2-2|-
CSVEYRANTGELFF
TGCAGCGTTGAGTACAGGGCGAACACCGGGGAGCTGTTTTTT
>TRBV2|-|TRBJ2-1|-
CARGNEQFF
TGTGCCAGGGGCAATGAGCAGTTCTTC